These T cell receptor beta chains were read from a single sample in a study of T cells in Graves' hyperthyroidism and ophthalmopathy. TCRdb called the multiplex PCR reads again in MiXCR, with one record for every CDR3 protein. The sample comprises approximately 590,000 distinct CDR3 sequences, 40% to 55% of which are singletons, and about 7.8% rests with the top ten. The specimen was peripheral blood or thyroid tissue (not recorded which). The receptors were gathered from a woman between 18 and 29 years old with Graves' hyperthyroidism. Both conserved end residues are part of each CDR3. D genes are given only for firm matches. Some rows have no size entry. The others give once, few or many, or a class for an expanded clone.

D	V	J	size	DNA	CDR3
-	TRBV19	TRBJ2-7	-	TGTGCCAGCAGGGGGGAGAGGTGGGAGCAGTACTTC	CASRGERWEQYF
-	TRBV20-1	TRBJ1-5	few	TGCAGTGCTAACCTGGGCGGGGGTCAGCCCCAGCATTTT	CSANLGGGQPQHF
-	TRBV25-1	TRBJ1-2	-	TGTGCCAGCAGTGCCCTGGAGGCTGGCTACACCTTC	CASSALEAGYTF
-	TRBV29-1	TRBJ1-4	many	TGCAGCGTTGAGGGGTCCACTAATGAAAAACTGTTTTTT	CSVEGSTNEKLFF
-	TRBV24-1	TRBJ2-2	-	TGTGCCACCAGTGACCCGGGGAGCACCGGGGAGCTGTTTTTT	CATSDPGSTGELFF
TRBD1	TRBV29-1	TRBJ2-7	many	TGCAGCGTTGAACCAGGGACAGGTACCTACGAGCAGTACTTC	CSVEPGTGTYEQYF
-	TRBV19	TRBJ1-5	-	TGTGCCTCTCGGGGGGCGCAGCGAAGCAATCAGCCCCAGCATTTT	CASRGAQRSNQPQHF
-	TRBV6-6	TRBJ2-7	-	TGTGCCAGCAGTTACGCCGGGACTGGAACCTACGAGCAGTACTTC	CASSYAGTGTYEQYF
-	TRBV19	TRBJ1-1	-	TGTGCCAGTAGTATAGCGCAGGGCGGGACTGAAGCTTTCTTT	CASSIAQGGTEAFF
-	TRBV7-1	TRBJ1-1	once	TGTGCCAGCAGCGGACTCCTGACACCCAACACTGAAGCTTTCTTT	CASSGLLTPNTEAFF
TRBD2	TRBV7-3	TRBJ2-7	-	TGTGCCAGCAGCTTAAGTGTAGCGGGAGGGCCCTACGAGCAGTACTTC	CASSLSVAGGPYEQYF
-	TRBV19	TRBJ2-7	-	TGTGCCAGTAGTATTGGGGTTGGCGGAACCGCCTACGAGCAGTACTTC	CASSIGVGGTAYEQYF
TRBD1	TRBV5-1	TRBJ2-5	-	TGCGCCAGCAGCTCGCAGGGGGCCCTAGAGACCCAGTACTTC	CASSSQGALETQYF
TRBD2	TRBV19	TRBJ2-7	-	TGTGCCAGTAGTACCCGGGGGGACGGAGGTAGAGACGAGCAGTACTTC	CASSTRGDGGRDEQYF
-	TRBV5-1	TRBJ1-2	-	TGCGCCAGCAGCTCGGACCCCTATGGCTACACCTTC	CASSSDPYGYTF
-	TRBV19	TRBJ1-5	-	TGTGCCAGTCGGGTGACAGCCAATCAGCCCCAGCATTTT	CASRVTANQPQHF
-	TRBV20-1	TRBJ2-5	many	TGCAGTGCTACAGGGGACGGCCAAGAGACCCAGTACTTC	CSATGDGQETQYF
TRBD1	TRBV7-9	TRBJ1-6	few	TGTGCCAGCAGCTCCTACCAAGACAGGGTGGGTTCACCCCTCCACTTT	CASSSYQDRVGSPLHF
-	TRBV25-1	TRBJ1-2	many	TGTGCCAGCAGTGAATGGGACAAAGGAGGAGACGGCTACACCTTC	CASSEWDKGGDGYTF
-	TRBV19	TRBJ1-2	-	TGTGCCAGTAGTAGAAGACAGACGACTTATGGCTACACCTTC	CASSRRQTTYGYTF
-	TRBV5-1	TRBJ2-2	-	TGTGCCAGCAGCATGGGACGCCCGAACACCGGGGAGCTGTTTTTT	CASSMGRPNTGELFF
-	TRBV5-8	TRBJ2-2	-	TGTGCCAGCAGGCCCGGGGAAAACACCGGGGAGCTGTTTTTT	CASRPGENTGELFF
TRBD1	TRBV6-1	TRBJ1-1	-	TGTGCCAGCAGCGGACAGGCAGGGGCGAACACTGAAGCTTTCTTT	CASSGQAGANTEAFF
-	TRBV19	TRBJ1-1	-	TGTGCCAGCAGTTCCCCCCCAGAGGACACTGAAGCTTTCTTT	CASSSPPEDTEAFF
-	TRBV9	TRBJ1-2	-	TGTGCCAGCTCACCAGGAGGGCTTGAATATGGCTACACCTTC	CASSPGGLEYGYTF
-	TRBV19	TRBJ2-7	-	TGTGCCAGTAGTACTGCGGGGACCTACGAGCAGTACTTC	CASSTAGTYEQYF
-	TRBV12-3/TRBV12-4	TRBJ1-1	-	TGTGCCAGCAGTCGGATAGCAATGAACACTGAAGCTTTCTTT	CASSRIAMNTEAFF